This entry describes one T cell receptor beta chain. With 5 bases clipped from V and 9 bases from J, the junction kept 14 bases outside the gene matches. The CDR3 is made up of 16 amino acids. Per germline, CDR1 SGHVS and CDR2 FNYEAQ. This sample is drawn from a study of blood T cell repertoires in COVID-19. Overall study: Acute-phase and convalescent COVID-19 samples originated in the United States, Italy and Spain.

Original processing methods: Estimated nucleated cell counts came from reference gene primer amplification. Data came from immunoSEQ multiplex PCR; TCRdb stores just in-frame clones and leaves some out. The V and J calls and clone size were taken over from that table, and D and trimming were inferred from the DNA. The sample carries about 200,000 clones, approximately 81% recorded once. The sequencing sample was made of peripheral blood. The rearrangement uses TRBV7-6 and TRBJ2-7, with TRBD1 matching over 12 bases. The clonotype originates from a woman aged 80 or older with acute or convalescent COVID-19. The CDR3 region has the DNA TGTGCCAGCAGCCCCGATCATCCCGGGACAGGGGGCGGGCAGTACTTC. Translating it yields CASSPDHPGTGGGQYF. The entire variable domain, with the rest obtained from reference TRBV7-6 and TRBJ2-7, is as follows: GAGVSQSPRYKVTKRGQDVALRCDPISGHVSLYWYRQALGQGPEFLTYFNYEAQQDKSGLPNDRFSAERPEGSISTLTIQRTEQRDSAMYRCASSPDHPGTGGGQYFGPGTRLTVT.